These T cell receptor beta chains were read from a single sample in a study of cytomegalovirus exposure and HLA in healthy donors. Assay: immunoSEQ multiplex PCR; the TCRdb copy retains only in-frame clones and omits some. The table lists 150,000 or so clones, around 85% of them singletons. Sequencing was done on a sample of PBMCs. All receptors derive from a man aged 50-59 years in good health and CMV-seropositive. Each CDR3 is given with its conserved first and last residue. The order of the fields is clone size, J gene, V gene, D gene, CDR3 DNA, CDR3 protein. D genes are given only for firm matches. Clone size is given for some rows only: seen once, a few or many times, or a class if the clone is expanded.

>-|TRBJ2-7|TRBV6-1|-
TGTGCCAGCAGTGAATCACACAGCAACCCCTTCGAGCAGTACTTC
CASSESHSNPFEQYF
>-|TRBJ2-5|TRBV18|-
TGTGCCAGCCGAGGGGCGGGGGCCCAAGAGACCCAGTACTTC
CASRGAGAQETQYF
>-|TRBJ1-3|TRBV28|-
TGTGCCAGCAGCACCCCAAGGTCGGGGGGAAACACCATATATTTT
CASSTPRSGGNTIYF
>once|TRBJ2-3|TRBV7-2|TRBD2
TGTGCCAGCAGCTTCCCCGGGATAGCGGGAGCACGCACAGATACGCAGTATTTT
CASSFPGIAGARTDTQYF
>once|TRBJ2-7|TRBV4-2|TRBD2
TGTGCCAGCAGCCAACCCGCCGGCGGGGGGAGCTCCTACGAGCAGTACTTC
CASSQPAGGGSSYEQYF
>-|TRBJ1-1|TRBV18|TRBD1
TGTGCCAGCTCACCCACACAGGGGGAGTGGACTGAAGCTTTCTTT
CASSPTQGEWTEAFF
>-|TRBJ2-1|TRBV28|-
TGTGCCAGCAGTTTCCTGGCGGGTCCTGAGCAGTTCTTC
CASSFLAGPEQFF
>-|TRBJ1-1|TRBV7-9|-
TGTGCCAGCAGCTTATACGGGATGAACACTGAAGCTTTCTTT
CASSLYGMNTEAFF
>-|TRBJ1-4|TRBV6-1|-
TGTGCCAGCGATAGACAGCCTAATGAAAAACTGTTTTTT
CASDRQPNEKLFF
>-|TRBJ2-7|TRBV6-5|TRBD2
TGTGCCAGCAGTTACCTAGCGGGGGAACACCCCTACGAGCAGTACTTC
CASSYLAGEHPYEQYF
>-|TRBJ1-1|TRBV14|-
TGTGCCAGCAGACAGGGAGGGGTCACTGAAGCTTTCTTT
CASRQGGVTEAFF
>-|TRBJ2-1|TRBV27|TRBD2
TGTGCCAGCAGTGCCTCCGGGACTAGCTCCTACAATGAGCAGTTCTTC
CASSASGTSSYNEQFF
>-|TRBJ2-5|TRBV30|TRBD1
TGTGCCCTTAAGGAGACAGGGAAAGAGACCCAGTACTTC
CALKETGKETQYF
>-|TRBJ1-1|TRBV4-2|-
TGTGCCAGCAGCCAAGAGTGGTGGGGGGACGGAGCTTTCTTT
CASSQEWWGDGAFF
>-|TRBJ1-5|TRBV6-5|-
TGTGCCAGCAGACCCCAGGGAAAGGGTAATCAGCCCCAGCATTTT
CASRPQGKGNQPQHF
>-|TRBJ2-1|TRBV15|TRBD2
TGTGCCGTACCTCTAGCGGGAGTCTCTGAGCAGTTCTTC
CAVPLAGVSEQFF
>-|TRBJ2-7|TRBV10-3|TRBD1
TGTGCCATCCGACAGGGATCCTACGAGCAGTACTTC
CAIRQGSYEQYF
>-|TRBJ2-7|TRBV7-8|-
TGTGCCAGCAGCTTAGCTGGCAGATCCTACGAGCAGTACTTC
CASSLAGRSYEQYF
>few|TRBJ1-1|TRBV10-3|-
TGTGCCGCCAGCCCCGGGACTGAAGCTTTCTTT
CAASPGTEAFF
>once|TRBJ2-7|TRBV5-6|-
TGTGCCAGCAGCCTTCGACTAGGTGCCTACGAGCAGTACTTC
CASSLRLGAYEQYF
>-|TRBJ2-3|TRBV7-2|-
TGTGCCAGCAGCTTATCTAGCTTGGGCACAGATACGCAGTATTTT
CASSLSSLGTDTQYF
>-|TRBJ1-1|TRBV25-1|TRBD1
TGTGCCAGCAGTGACCTTCGGACAGGGGTGGGCACTGAAGCTTTCTTT
CASSDLRTGVGTEAFF
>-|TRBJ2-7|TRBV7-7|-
TGTGCTAGCAGCTTCCACAGGGAGCGCGAGCAGTACTTC
CASSFHREREQYF
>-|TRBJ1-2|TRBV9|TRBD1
TGTGCCAGCAGCCCCACTACAGGGGGCTCCAACTATGGCTACACCTTC
CASSPTTGGSNYGYTF
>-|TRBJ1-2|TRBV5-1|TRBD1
TGCGCCAGCACCTGGACAGGGGTGAGCTATGGCTACACCTTC
CASTWTGVSYGYTF
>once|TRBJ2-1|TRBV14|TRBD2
TGTGCCAGCAGCCCCAAGGGACTAGCGGGGCTCTATGAGCAGTTCTTC
CASSPKGLAGLYEQFF
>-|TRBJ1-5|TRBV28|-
TGTGCCAGCAGGGGGGGAGGAAGTAATCAGCCCCAGCATTTT
CASRGGGSNQPQHF
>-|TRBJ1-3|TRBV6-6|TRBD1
TGTGCCAGCAGGCCGACAGGACAGGGGAACACCATATATTTT
CASRPTGQGNTIYF
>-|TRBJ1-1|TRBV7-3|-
TGTGCCAGCAGCTTAACGGCGGGGACGAACACTGAAGCTTTCTTT
CASSLTAGTNTEAFF
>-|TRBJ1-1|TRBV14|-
TGTGCCAGCAGCCAACAGTCGTACACTGAAGCTTTCTTT
CASSQQSYTEAFF
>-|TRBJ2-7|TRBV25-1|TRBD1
TGTGCCAGCCAGGGACAGTCCTACGAGCAGTACTTC
CASQGQSYEQYF
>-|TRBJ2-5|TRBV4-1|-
TGCGCCAGCAGCCAAGTAAGCGGCGGAGAGACCCAGTACTTC
CASSQVSGGETQYF
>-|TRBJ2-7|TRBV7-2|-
TGTGCCAGCAGCTACCAGGGCGGAACCACCTACGAGCAGTACTTC
CASSYQGGTTYEQYF
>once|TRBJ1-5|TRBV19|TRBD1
TGTGCCAGCAAAGACAGGGAAGCTCAGCCCCAGCATTTT
CASKDREAQPQHF
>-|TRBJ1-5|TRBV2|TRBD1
TGCGCCAGCAGCGAAGGGACAGGGCCCCAGCCCCAGCATTTT
CASSEGTGPQPQHF
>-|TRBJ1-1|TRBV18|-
TGTGCCAGCTCACCACCGAGTGTGACTGAAGCTTTCTTT
CASSPPSVTEAFF
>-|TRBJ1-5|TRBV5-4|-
TGTGCCAGCAGCCGGGACACCTCGGGGCCCCAGCATTTT
CASSRDTSGPQHF
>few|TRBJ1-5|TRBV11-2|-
TGTGCCAGCAGCTTAGGCGGGGGGAATCAGCCCCAGCATTTT
CASSLGGGNQPQHF
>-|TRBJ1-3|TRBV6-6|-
TGTGCCAGCAGTGCCGGGGGGGTTTGGGCTGGAAACACCATATATTTT
CASSAGGVWAGNTIYF
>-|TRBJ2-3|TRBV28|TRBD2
TGTGCCAGCAGTTCGGGAGGGCCCCCAGATACGCAGTATTTT
CASSSGGPPDTQYF
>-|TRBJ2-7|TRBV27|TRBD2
TGTGCCAGCAGTTATAACGTAGCGGGAGGATCGGGGGAGGGGTCCCTTTACGAGCAGTACTTC
CASSYNVAGGSGEGSLYEQYF
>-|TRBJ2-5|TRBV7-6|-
TGTGCCAGCAGCTTACAGGGTTCCCAAGAGACCCAGTACTTC
CASSLQGSQETQYF
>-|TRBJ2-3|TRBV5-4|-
TGTGCCAGCAGGGGGCCCGAGGTCACAGATACGCAGTATTTT
CASRGPEVTDTQYF
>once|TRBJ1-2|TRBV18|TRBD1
TGTGCCAGCTCACCGAGGGACAGGGTCGGTGGCTACACCTTC
CASSPRDRVGGYTF
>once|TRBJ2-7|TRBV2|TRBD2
TGTGCCAGCAGTGAAAGAACTAGCGGGAGGAGGAGCTCCTACGAGCAGTACTTC
CASSERTSGRRSSYEQYF
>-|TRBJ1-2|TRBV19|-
TGTGCCAGTAGTCCCGACAACGGCTCTGGCTACACCTTC
CASSPDNGSGYTF
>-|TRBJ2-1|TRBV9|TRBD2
TGTGCCAGCAGCGTAGTGGCTAGCGGGGGGAGTTACAATGAGCAGTTCTTC
CASSVVASGGSYNEQFF
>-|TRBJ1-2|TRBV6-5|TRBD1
TGTGCCAGCAGCCGGGACAGCACTAACTATGGCTACACCTTC
CASSRDSTNYGYTF